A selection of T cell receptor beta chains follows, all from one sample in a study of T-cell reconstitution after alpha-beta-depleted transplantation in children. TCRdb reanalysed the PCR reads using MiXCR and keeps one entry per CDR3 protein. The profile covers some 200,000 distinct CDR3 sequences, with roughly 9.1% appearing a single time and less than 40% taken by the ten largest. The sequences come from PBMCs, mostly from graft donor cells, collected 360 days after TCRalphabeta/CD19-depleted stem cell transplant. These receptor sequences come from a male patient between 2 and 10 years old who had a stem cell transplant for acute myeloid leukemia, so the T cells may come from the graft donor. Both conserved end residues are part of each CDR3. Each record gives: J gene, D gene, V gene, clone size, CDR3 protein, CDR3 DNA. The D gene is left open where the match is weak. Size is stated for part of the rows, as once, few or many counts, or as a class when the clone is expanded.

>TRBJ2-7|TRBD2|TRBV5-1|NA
CASKLAGPGEQYF
TGCGCCAGCAAACTAGCGGGACCCGGCGAGCAGTACTTC
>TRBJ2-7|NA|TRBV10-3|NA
CAIRPRGESYEQYF
TGTGCCATCAGGCCGAGGGGGGAATCCTACGAGCAGTACTTC
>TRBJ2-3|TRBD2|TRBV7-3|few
CASSSTSGADTQYF
TGTGCCAGCAGCTCGACTAGCGGGGCAGATACGCAGTATTTT
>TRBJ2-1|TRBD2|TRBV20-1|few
CSASGLAGKGNEQFF
TGCAGTGCTAGTGGCCTAGCGGGTAAGGGCAATGAGCAGTTCTTC
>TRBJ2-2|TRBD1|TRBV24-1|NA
CATRAGGTDTGELFF
TGTGCCACCAGGGCAGGGGGCACGGACACCGGGGAGCTGTTTTTT
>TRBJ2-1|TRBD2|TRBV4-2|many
CASSQDWREPSSYNEQFF
TGTGCCAGCAGCCAAGATTGGCGGGAGCCCTCCTCCTACAATGAGCAGTTCTTC
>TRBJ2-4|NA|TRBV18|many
CASSPSGKNIQYF
TGTGCCAGCTCACCATCAGGGAAAAACATTCAGTACTTC
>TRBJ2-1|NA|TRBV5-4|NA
CASEGDEQFF
TGTGCCAGCGAGGGGGATGAGCAGTTCTTC
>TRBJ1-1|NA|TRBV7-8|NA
CASSFTWGIGNTEAFF
TGTGCCAGCAGCTTCACGTGGGGCATAGGGAACACTGAAGCTTTCTTT
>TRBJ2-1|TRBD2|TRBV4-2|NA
CASSRRLQASGGNEQFF
TGTGCCAGCAGCAGACGACTGCAGGCTAGCGGGGGAAATGAGCAGTTCTTC
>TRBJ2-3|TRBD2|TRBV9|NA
CASSAGLADTDTQYF
TGTGCCAGCAGCGCCGGACTAGCGGACACAGATACGCAGTATTTT
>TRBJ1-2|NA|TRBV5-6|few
CASSSRYNGAYGYTF
TGTGCCAGCAGCTCTCGATACAACGGGGCCTATGGCTACACCTTC
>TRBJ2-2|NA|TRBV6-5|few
CASRKGVDTGELFF
TGTGCCAGCAGAAAGGGGGTAGACACCGGGGAGCTGTTTTTT
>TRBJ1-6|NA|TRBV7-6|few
CASSLGTSNGDSPLHF
TGTGCCAGCAGCTTAGGAACCTCAAACGGGGATTCACCCCTCCACTTT
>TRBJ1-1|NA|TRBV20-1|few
CSASGSLNTEAFF
TGCAGTGCTAGCGGCAGTTTGAACACTGAAGCTTTCTTT
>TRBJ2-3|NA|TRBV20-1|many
CSARSSRSDTQYF
TGCAGTGCTAGGTCGTCTAGGTCAGATACGCAGTATTTT
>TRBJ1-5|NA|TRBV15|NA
CATSGGGNQPQHF
TGTGCCACTTCCGGGGGAGGCAATCAGCCCCAGCATTTT
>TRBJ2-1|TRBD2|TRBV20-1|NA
CSARFRLAGGRKSSYNEQFF
TGCAGTGCTAGATTCCGACTAGCGGGAGGGCGGAAGAGCTCCTACAATGAGCAGTTCTTC
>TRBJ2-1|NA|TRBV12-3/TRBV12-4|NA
CATWDGFSYNEQFF
TGTGCCACCTGGGACGGCTTCTCCTACAATGAGCAGTTCTTC
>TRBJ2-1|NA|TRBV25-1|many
CASGGLGKQFF
TGTGCCAGTGGGGGCCTAGGTAAGCAGTTCTTC
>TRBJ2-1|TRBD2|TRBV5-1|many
CASTLLSSGGSYNEQFF
TGCGCCAGCACCCTACTCTCTAGCGGGGGATCCTACAATGAGCAGTTCTTC
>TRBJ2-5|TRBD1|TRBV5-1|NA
CASSFGQGAGGTQYF
TGCGCCAGCAGTTTTGGACAGGGGGCCGGAGGGACCCAGTACTTC
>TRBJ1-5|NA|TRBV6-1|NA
CASSKGYSNQPQHF
TGTGCCAGCAGCAAGGGTTATAGCAATCAGCCCCAGCATTTT
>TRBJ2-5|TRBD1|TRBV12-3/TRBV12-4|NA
CASSRYFSTGEETQYF
TGTGCCAGCAGCCGCTACTTTTCTACAGGGGAAGAGACCCAGTACTTC
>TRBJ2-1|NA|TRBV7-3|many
CASSRDPGDEQFF
TGTGCCAGCAGCCGCGATCCGGGCGATGAGCAGTTCTTC
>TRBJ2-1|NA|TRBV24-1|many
CATSGHDPTGYNEQFF
TGTGCCACCAGTGGCCACGACCCAACAGGGTACAATGAGCAGTTCTTC
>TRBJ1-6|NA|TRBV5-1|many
CASSLEGFDNSPLHF
TGCGCCAGCAGCTTGGAAGGTTTTGATAATTCACCCCTCCACTTT
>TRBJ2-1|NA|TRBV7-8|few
CASSLLGGGKGYNEQFF
TGTGCCAGCAGCTTATTAGGAGGGGGGAAGGGGTACAATGAGCAGTTCTTC
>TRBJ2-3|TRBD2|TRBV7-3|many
CASSDSGAVTDTQYF
TGTGCCAGCAGCGATAGCGGGGCCGTCACAGATACGCAGTATTTT
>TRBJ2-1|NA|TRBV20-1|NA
CSARGDPLIQQFF
TGCAGTGCTAGGGGGGACCCCCTAATTCAGCAGTTCTTC
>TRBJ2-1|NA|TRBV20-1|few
CSARDPATRGSYNEQFF
TGCAGTGCTAGAGATCCCGCGACTAGAGGGTCCTACAATGAGCAGTTCTTC
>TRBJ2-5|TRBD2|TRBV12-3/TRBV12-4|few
CASSSGTSGRMEETQYF
TGTGCCAGCAGTTCCGGGACTAGCGGGAGAATGGAAGAGACCCAGTACTTC
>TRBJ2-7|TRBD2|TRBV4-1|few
CASSQEPPTSASYEQYF
TGCGCCAGCAGCCAAGAACCCCCTACTAGCGCCTCCTACGAGCAGTACTTC
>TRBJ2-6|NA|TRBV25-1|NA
CASSPLDTSGANVLTF
TGTGCCAGCAGTCCCCTCGACACCTCTGGGGCCAACGTCCTGACTTTC
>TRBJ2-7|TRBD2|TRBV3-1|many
CASSHGLAGGISYEQYF
TGTGCCAGCAGCCATGGATTAGCGGGAGGGATTTCTTACGAGCAGTACTTC
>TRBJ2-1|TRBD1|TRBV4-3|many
CASSQDTGVFANEQFF
TGCGCCAGCAGCCAAGATACAGGGGTTTTCGCCAATGAGCAGTTCTTC
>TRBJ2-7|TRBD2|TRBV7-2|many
CASSLPMAGGEVYEQYF
TGTGCCAGCAGCTTACCAATGGCGGGAGGGGAGGTCTACGAGCAGTACTTC
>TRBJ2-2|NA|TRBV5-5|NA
CASSFFGGPNTGELFF
TGTGCCAGCAGCTTCTTCGGGGGGCCGAACACCGGGGAGCTGTTTTTT
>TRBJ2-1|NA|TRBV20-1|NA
CSARDGRIGYNEQFF
TGCAGTGCTAGAGATGGACGGATTGGGTACAATGAGCAGTTCTTC
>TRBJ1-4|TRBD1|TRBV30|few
CAWSTGTEEKLFF
TGTGCCTGGTCTACCGGGACAGAGGAAAAACTGTTTTTT
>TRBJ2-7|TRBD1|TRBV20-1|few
CSARSDRYYEQYF
TGCAGTGCTAGATCGGACAGGTACTACGAGCAGTACTTC
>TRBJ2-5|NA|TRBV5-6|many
CASSLGPGFGETQYF
TGTGCCAGCAGCTTGGGCCCAGGGTTCGGTGAGACCCAGTACTTC